This TCR beta chain was found in a study of post-analysis software for immune sequencing data. Study context: Relapsing-remitting, secondary progressive and progressive-relapsing courses of multiple sclerosis were included. Study-wide results and limits: F measure clustering grouped samples strongly by preparation batch. Normalized Chao1 diversity was significantly reduced in patients versus controls. A few TRBV segments occurring more often in patients than controls included TRBV5-6, TRBV5-1 and TRBV20-1.

Carried by the TCR beta cDNA libraries were unique molecular identifiers. The source material, roughly 0.85 to 10 million T cells, gave rise to 500,000 or so cDNA molecules. MiXCR was run by TCRdb on the PCR reads, yielding one entry per CDR3 protein. This sample carries some 800,000 distinct CDR3 sequences, about half of them seen once, and the ten largest clones take roughly 4.5%. V lost 0 bases and J lost 11, with 19 bases in between. CDR1 and CDR2 from the germline V gene are LGHDT and YNNKEL (reference sequence). The CDR3 sequence is 15 residues long. About this clonotype: The target antigen is unknown.

This receptor was taken from a girl aged 5-17 years with multiple sclerosis. Input material: blood. The chain is built from TRBV3-1 and TRBJ2-5; a weak D match, TRBD2 (7 bases). CDR3 DNA: TGTGCCAGCAGCCAAGAGTTCAGCGGGGACAATGAGCAGTACTTC. Amino acids: CASSQEFSGDNEQYF.